This record covers a single TCR beta chain. No antigen is known for it. The CDR3 extends over 10 amino acids. The germline V gene encodes CDR1 DFQATT and CDR2 SNEGSKA (reference sequence). V was trimmed by 6 bases and J by 15 bases, leaving 15 bases between them. Primers: 60 Vbeta forward and 13 Jbeta reverse. Assay used: immunoSEQ multiplex PCR; TCRdb lists only in-frame clones, some missing. This sample has about 200,000 clones, with around 75% found just once. These data belong to a study of cytomegalovirus exposure and HLA in healthy donors. Broader study findings: Most of the TCR beta V segments (in an earlier analysis) were productive either about 87% or about 30% of the time. Later analysis identified several of the most significant clusters that appeared linked to common viral pathogens.

This TCR derives from a woman aged 25 to 39 in good health and CMV-seronegative. The sample was PBMCs. The chain has TRBV20-1 and TRBJ2-1; D gene unclear. The CDR3 sequence: CSATEVSAFF. CDR3 nucleotides: TGCAGTGCCACAGAAGTAAGTGCGTTCTTC.